The 29 T cell receptor beta chains reported below all come from one sample, sequenced in a study of T cells in Graves' hyperthyroidism and ophthalmopathy. The investigators amplified TCR beta CDR3 regions from RNA transcripts. The HTBI set primed first-round TCR CDR3 RT-PCR. Each CDR3 protein is one row after TCRdb ran MiXCR on the multiplex PCR reads. The table has nearly 600,000 distinct CDR3 sequences, approximately 15% seen once. Sequenced material: blood. Source of these receptors: a woman younger than 45 with Graves' hyperthyroidism that later progressed to Graves' ophthalmopathy.

This clonotype occurred many times. The rearrangement links TRBV28 to TRBJ1-1; 7 bases agree with TRBD1. V was clipped by 4 bases and J by 0 bases; unmatched bases: 5. The V gene's germline CDR1 is MDHEN and CDR2 SYDVKM. This CDR3 has 15 residues. The CDR3 is CASSSFGTVNTEAFF. The CDR3 region has the DNA TGTGCCAGCAGTTCATTCGGGACAGTGAACACTGAAGCTTTCTTT.

The chain is built from TRBV10-3 and TRBJ1-1; 12 positions agree with TRBD1. Germline lookup yields CDR1 ENHRY and CDR2 SYGVKD. This CDR3 contains 13 residues. After removal of 9 bases from V and 7 bases from J, the junction contained 6 bases not matched to a gene. The CDR3 sequence: CAMGDRGLSEAFF. The CDR3 coding sequence is TGTGCCATGGGGGACAGGGGGCTGAGTGAAGCTTTCTTT.

The V gene is TRBV20-1, the J gene TRBJ2-7, with a tentative D call TRBD1 (5 bases). The J call may be in error: the DNA end matches TRBJ2-1 better. CDR1 is DFQATT, CDR2 SNEGSKA, per germline (reference sequence). The CDR3 is 13 residues long. CDR3 DNA sequence: TGCAGTGCTAGCCTGGACACGATCTACGAGCAGTTCTTC. Residues: CSASLDTIYEQFF.

The rearrangement joins TRBV6-1 to TRBJ2-1; 8 nucleotides agree with TRBD1. The CDR3 spans 14 residues. Germline CDR1 MNHNS, CDR2 SASEGT. J gave up 9 bases and V 10 bases, and 14 bases lay outside the gene matches. The CDR3: CAIMSGQGISEQFF. The CDR3 DNA reads as TGTGCCATCATGTCAGGACAGGGAATAAGTGAGCAGTTCTTC.

The sample holds a few counts of this clonotype. The chain is built from TRBV28 and TRBJ2-7; TRBD1 aligns across 7 bases. With V trimmed by 8 bases and J by 4 bases, 14 bases remained unmatched. The CDR3 is 15 amino acids. Germline V lookup: CDR1 MDHEN, CDR2 SYDVKM. Here the CDR3 DNA reads TGTGCCAGCTCATCCCGGGCCAGGGGGTCGTACGAGCAGTACTTC. It specifies CASSSRARGSYEQYF.

For this clonotype: This clone may be a read error of a much larger clone one base away. CDR3 sequence: CASSGGQGNPDTQYF. CDR3 coding DNA: TGTGCCAGCAGTGGGGGACAGGGGAATCCAGATACGCAGTATTTT. This chain connects TRBV2 to TRBJ2-3, with TRBD1 matching 10 bases. The J segment lost 4 bases and the V segment lost 4 bases, leaving 5 bases of the junction unmatched. Germline CDR1 reads SNHLY; CDR2 reads FYNNEI. The CDR3 covers 15 residues.

This clonotype was recorded many times. The rearrangement uses TRBV12-3 or TRBV12-4 and TRBJ2-1; D possibly corresponds to TRBD2 (6 bases). The CDR3 is 16 residues long. Trimming pared 3 bases from V and 2 bases from J, leaving 14 bases between. In DNA, the CDR3 is TGTGCCAGCAGTTTCGTTGGCGCGGGACCCTACAATGAGCAGTTCTTC. Translation gives CASSFVGAGPYNEQFF.

This clonotype was counted ten times or more. The chain is built from TRBV29-1 and TRBJ1-5; D might be TRBD1 (5 bases). V gave up 5 bases and J gave up 1 base, with 9 bases separating them. CDR1 and CDR2 (germline): SQVTM, ANQGSEA. CDR3 length equals 13 residues. The CDR3 DNA reads as TGCAGCGTTCGACGGGACAGCAATCAGCCCCAGCATTTT. The encoded protein is CSVRRDSNQPQHF.

This clonotype was counted at least ten times. The chain carries TRBV30 and TRBJ2-5; 7 bases are a match to TRBD2. Germline loops: CDR1 GTSNPN, CDR2 SVGIG (reference sequence). V was pared by 6 bases and J by 3 bases, with 10 bases of the junction left unmatched. The CDR3 consists of 14 residues. The CDR3 bases are TGTGCCTGCTACGAGCCGCTAGCGGAAGAGACCCAGTACTTC. Its translation: CACYEPLAEETQYF.

About this clonotype: A much more abundant neighbour one base away suggests this may be a read error. V and J are TRBV7-9 and TRBJ2-7, with D uncertain. V was trimmed by 5 bases and J by 3 bases, leaving 17 bases between them. The CDR3 sequence is 15 residues long. Germline V gene sequence: CDR1 SEHNR, CDR2 FQNEAQ (reference sequence). CDR3 residues: CASSLSPHSHYEQYF. CDR3 nucleotides: TGTGCCAGCAGCCTCTCTCCTCACAGCCACTACGAGCAGTACTTC.

This clonotype was detected only a few times. The genes are TRBV6-1 and TRBJ1-3, with 9 bases fitting TRBD1. Germline CDR1 MNHNS, CDR2 SASEGT. Trimming took 5 bases from V and 4 from J; bases not matched to a gene: 9. The CDR3 is 16 amino acids. CDR3 DNA: TGTGCCAGCAGTTCGCCGGGACAGGGTTCGGGAAACACCATATATTTT. This sequence encodes CASSSPGQGSGNTIYF.

This clonotype showed up many times. The genes are TRBV18 and TRBJ2-2; D possibly uses TRBD1 or TRBD2 (5 bases each). V shed 6 bases and J shed 4 bases, with 12 bases lying between them. This CDR3 comprises 14 residues. CDR1 is KGHSH, CDR2 LQKENI, per germline. This CDR3 is CASSPRDGTGELFF. The CDR3 region has the DNA TGTGCCAGCTCGCCCAGGGACGGCACCGGGGAGCTGTTTTTT.

The chain joins TRBV19 to TRBJ2-3; D unclear. The CDR3 extends over 14 amino acids. V dropped 2 bases and J dropped 4 bases, with 10 bases sitting between them. The germline V gene has CDR1 LNHDA and CDR2 SQIVND (reference sequence). CDR3 nucleotides: TGTGCCAGTAGTATAACCGGGTTCTCAGATACGCAGTATTTT. As protein: CASSITGFSDTQYF.

This clonotype has ten or more counts. The V gene is TRBV20-1, the J gene TRBJ2-7, with 8 bases matching TRBD1. The CDR3 loop spans 13 amino acids. Germline V gene data show CDR1 as DFQATT and CDR2 as SNEGSKA (reference sequence). V lost 6 bases and J lost 2; bases outside the gene matches: 6. In DNA, the CDR3 is TGCAGTGCAACGGACAGGGCCCCCTACGAGCAGTACTTC. It yields the protein CSATDRAPYEQYF.

This clonotype showed up many times. The gene calls are TRBV11-2 and TRBJ2-1, with TRBD2 matching 7 bases. Germline-derived CDR1 and CDR2 are SGHAT and FQNNGV. Losses at the gene ends were 2 bases for V and 7 bases for J; bases not matched to a gene: 8. The CDR3 contains 15 residues. CDR3 nucleotides: TGTGCCAGCAGCTTATTGGGAGGGCCGCGGAATGAGCAGTTCTTC. This codes for CASSLLGGPRNEQFF.

The chain recombines TRBV6-1 with TRBJ2-2, with 10 positions matching TRBD2. The CDR3 covers 16 residues. With V trimmed by 5 bases and J by 1 base, 4 bases remained unmatched. CDR1 MNHNS and CDR2 SASEGT come from the germline V gene. The CDR3 coding sequence is TGTGCCAGCAGTTTGACTAGCGGGTTGAACACCGGGGAGCTGTTTTTT. Translation: CASSLTSGLNTGELFF.

In its sample, this clonotype was seen once. This may arise from a read error, as a much more abundant clone is one base away. This chain connects TRBV5-6 to TRBJ1-6, with TRBD1 identical over 10 bases. The V gene end was trimmed by 4 bases and the J gene end by 10 bases; junction bases not matched to a gene: 5. Germline lookup yields CDR1 SGHDT and CDR2 YYEEEE. The CDR3 runs to 14 residues. CDR3 residues: CASSRDRGISPLHF. CDR3 bases: TGTGCCAGCAGCCGGGACAGGGGTATCTCACCCCTCCACTTT.

This clonotype was observed at least ten times. V and J are TRBV15 and TRBJ1-2, with 7 bases aligning to TRBD1. Germline CDR1 and CDR2: LNHNV and YYDKDF (reference sequence). J lost 7 bases, V lost 2 bases, and 7 bases had no gene match. The CDR3 totals 14 residues. CDR3 in DNA: TGTGCCACCAGCAGAAACGACAGGGCGACTGGCTACACCTTC. It specifies CATSRNDRATGYTF. The complete variable domain, with remaining parts taken from reference TRBV15 and TRBJ1-2, reads DAMVIQNPRYQVTQFGKPVTLSCSQTLNHNVMYWYQQKSSQAPKLLFHYYDKDFNNEADTPDNFQSRRPNTSFCFLDIRSPGLGDTAMYLCATSRNDRATGYTFGSGTRLTVV.

The V call is TRBV27, the J call TRBJ1-1, with 7 bases fitting TRBD1. The germline gives CDR1 MNHEY, CDR2 SMNVEV (reference sequence). V was clipped by 1 base and J by 5 bases; unmatched bases: 7. This CDR3 has 15 residues. The CDR3 nucleotides are TGTGCCAGCAGTTTATATAGGGACAGCTGGACTGAAGCTTTCTTT. Translation: CASSLYRDSWTEAFF.

This clonotype was counted ten times or more. The chain combines TRBV28 with TRBJ1-2; D remains unclear. V lost 4 bases and J 6 bases, leaving 12 bases between the germline ends. The CDR3 is 13 residues long. Per the germline V gene, CDR1 is MDHEN and CDR2 is SYDVKM. CDR3 sequence (DNA): TGTGCCAGCAGTTCCTCCGACTTAGATGGCTACACCTTC. Translated: CASSSSDLDGYTF.

This clonotype was recorded a few times. The chain carries TRBV18 and TRBJ2-1; 13 nucleotides match TRBD2. The CDR3 runs 21 residues. Germline V gene sequence: CDR1 KGHSH, CDR2 LQKENI. V lost 3 bases to trimming and J lost 0 bases; unmatched junction nucleotides: 14. The CDR3 DNA follows: TGTGCCAGCTCACCTCCAGAGAGGGGACTAGCGGGGCGATACTCCTACAATGAGCAGTTCTTC. Translation gives CASSPPERGLAGRYSYNEQFF.

This clonotype was detected ten times or more. The J gene is TRBJ1-2, the V gene TRBV27, with 7 bases identical to TRBD1. The CDR3 spans 14 residues. Germline V gene lookup returns CDR1 MNHEY and CDR2 SMNVEV (reference sequence). The V gene end was trimmed by 3 bases and the J gene end by 4 bases; junction bases not matched to a gene: 5. The CDR3 DNA reads as TGTGCCAGCAGTTTCACCGACAGGGCCTATGGCTACACCTTC. This codes for CASSFTDRAYGYTF.

This clonotype was detected many times. The rearrangement uses TRBV2 and TRBJ2-2; 12 bases map to TRBD1. The length of the CDR3 is 15 residues. V dropped 8 bases and J dropped 4; count of bases not matched to a gene: 5. CDR1 and CDR2 from the germline V gene are SNHLY and FYNNEI. The CDR3 DNA sequence: TGTGCCAGCCGGGACAGGGGGCTGGGCACCGGGGAGCTGTTTTTT. Translated: CASRDRGLGTGELFF.

The sample holds a few counts of this clonotype. The chain links TRBV12-5 to TRBJ1-3; no definite D call. This CDR3 has 16 amino acids. V lost 1 base and J 1 base, leaving 11 bases between the germline ends. Germline V lookup: CDR1 LGHNT, CDR2 FRNRAP. Written as DNA, the CDR3 is TGTGCTAGTGGTTTGGACACCGGGCTTTCTGGAAACACCATATATTTT. Its protein product is CASGLDTGLSGNTIYF.

This clonotype was counted ten times or more. The CDR3 is CASRPDRGEAFF. CDR3 nucleotide sequence: TGTGCCAGCAGACCGGACAGGGGAGAAGCTTTCTTT. The chain couples TRBV6-1 to TRBJ1-1; 9 bases map to TRBD1. The trim removed 6 bases at V and 8 bases at J, leaving 4 bases unmatched. The CDR3 is 12 residues long. Germline loops: CDR1 MNHNS, CDR2 SASEGT.

This clonotype was seen a few times. The V gene is TRBV5-6, the J gene TRBJ1-1; possible D gene TRBD1, 6 bases. Germline V gives CDR1 SGHDT, CDR2 YYEEEE. There are 14 residues in the CDR3. V lost 7 bases to trimming and J lost 5 bases, with 18 bases between them. The CDR3 sequence is CASFRTGGGTEAFF. The CDR3 DNA follows: TGTGCCAGCTTCCGTACCGGAGGGGGAACTGAAGCTTTCTTT.

Concerning this clonotype itself: The missing conserved phenylalanine or tryptophan at the end of this CDR3 makes a read error likely. The V call is TRBV12-3 or TRBV12-4, the J call TRBJ2-6; the match to TRBD2 covers 7 bases. This CDR3 region has 19 residues. V was pared by 5 bases and J by 0 bases, with 13 bases of the junction left unmatched. The CDR3 sequence is CASSPIMGGISSGANVLTS. The CDR3 bases are TGTGCCAGCAGTCCCATAATGGGGGGGATAAGCTCTGGGGCCAACGTCCTGACTTCC.

This clonotype was seen repeatedly, ten times or more. This chain joins TRBV20-1 and TRBJ2-1; perhaps TRBD2 as D (5 bases). Per the germline V gene, CDR1 is DFQATT and CDR2 is SNEGSKA (reference sequence). V was pared by 3 bases and J by 7 bases, with 16 bases between. This CDR3 has 14 amino acids. The chain's CDR3 is CSASRADQWNEQFF. The CDR3, as DNA: TGCAGTGCTAGTAGAGCGGACCAATGGAATGAGCAGTTCTTC.

This clonotype was recorded at least ten times. V usage is TRBV13 and J usage is TRBJ2-5, with D possibly matching TRBD2 (5 bases). Germline assignment: CDR1 PRHDT and CDR2 FYEKMQ (reference sequence). CDR3 length equals 14 residues. The V end was cut by 3 bases, the J end by 2 bases, with 10 bases between. CDR3 coding DNA: TGTGCCAGCAGCTTTTTGACTACTCAAGAGACCCAGTACTTC. Protein product: CASSFLTTQETQYF.